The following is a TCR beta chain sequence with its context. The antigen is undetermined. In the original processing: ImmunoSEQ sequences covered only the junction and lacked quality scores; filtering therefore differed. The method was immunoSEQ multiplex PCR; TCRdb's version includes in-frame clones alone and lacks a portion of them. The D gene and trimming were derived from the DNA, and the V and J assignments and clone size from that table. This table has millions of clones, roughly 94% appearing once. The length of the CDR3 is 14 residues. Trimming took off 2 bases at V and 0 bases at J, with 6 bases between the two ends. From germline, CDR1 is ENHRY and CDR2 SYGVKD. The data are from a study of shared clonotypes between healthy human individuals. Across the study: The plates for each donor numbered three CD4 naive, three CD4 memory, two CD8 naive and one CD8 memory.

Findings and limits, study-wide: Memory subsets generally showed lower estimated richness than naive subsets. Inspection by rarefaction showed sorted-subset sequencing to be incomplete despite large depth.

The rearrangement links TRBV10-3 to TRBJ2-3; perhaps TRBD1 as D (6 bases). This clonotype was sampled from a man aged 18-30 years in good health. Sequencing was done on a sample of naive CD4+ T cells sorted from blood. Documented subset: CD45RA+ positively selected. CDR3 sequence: CAISEQGSTDTQYF. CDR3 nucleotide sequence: TGTGCCATCAGTGAGCAGGGGAGCACAGATACGCAGTATTTT.